This T cell receptor (beta chain) stems from a study of T cells in Graves' hyperthyroidism and ophthalmopathy. Study-wide results and limits: Separating ophthalmopathy from stable hyperthyroidism was achieved by a 13 V-J model. Ophthalmopathy got predicted by the model a median approximately 6.4 months before its onset. Appearing also in blood were most of the thyroid clonotypes expanded above 0.001.

Patients aged 18 to 65 with hyperthyroidism were newly diagnosed, with duration under 2 months. It was RNA transcripts that yielded the amplified TCR beta CDR3 regions. First-round RT-PCR of the TCR CDR3 relied on the HTBI primer set. MiXCR was run by TCRdb on the multiplex PCR reads, yielding one entry per CDR3 protein. The table lists 600,000 to 650,000 distinct CDR3 sequences, roughly 15% of them singletons. As concerns this clonotype: Its antigen is still unknown. This may be a read error, as it is one base from a much larger clone. It is likely a read error, because the conserved phenylalanine at the end of the CDR3 is missing.

The CDR3 length is 14 residues. Unmatched junction bases numbered 9, after V lost 7 bases and J lost 4 bases. CDR1 is MDHEN and CDR2 is SYDVKM in the germline V gene. The chain couples TRBV28 to TRBJ1-2, with 7 bases lining up with TRBD1. The source material was blood. The TCR originated in a woman aged 30 to 39 with Graves' hyperthyroidism. For the CDR3, the DNA is TGTGCCAGCATCGGGACAGACCGAGGCTATGGCTACACCCTC. Its translation is CASIGTDRGYGYTL.